The clone carrying this T cell receptor (beta chain) was found a few times. This sample was included in a study of Graves' ophthalmopathy and Graves' hyperthyroidism. From RNA, the CDR3 regions of TCR beta chains were amplified and sequenced. RT-PCR in the first round used HTBI primers; a second-round multiplex PCR followed. TCRdb processed the multiplex PCR reads anew with MiXCR; each CDR3 protein has one entry. The sample includes about 740,000 distinct CDR3 sequences, roughly 40% of them seen just once. This receptor was identified in an adult man with Graves' ophthalmopathy. Material for sequencing was peripheral blood.

The CDR3 loop reads CASSLEGARTPLHF. The CDR3 DNA reads as TGTGCCAGCAGCTTAGAGGGGGCTAGAACACCCCTCCACTTT. This rearrangement joins TRBV7-8 to TRBJ1-6, with 7 bases that match TRBD1. Germline CDR1 is SGHVS and CDR2 is FQNEAQ. The CDR3 has 14 residues. The V segment lost 1 base and the J segment 11 bases; nucleotides outside the gene matches: 5.